This T cell receptor beta chain was observed in a study of blood T cell repertoires in COVID-19. The wider study: From T cells, B-cell-depleted T cells, or PBMCs came the material, which was cDNA or gDNA.

Clones were read by immunoSEQ multiplex PCR, and TCRdb kept only the in-frame ones, dropping some. This table holds approximately 360,000 clones, around four fifths found once. The study assigned cohorts using participant-reported clinical history. CDR1 LNHDA and CDR2 SQIVND come from the germline V gene (reference sequence). CDR3 length: 15 residues. Trimming shortened V by 1 base and J by 4 bases, and 13 bases separated the two germline ends. This receptor was identified in a woman in her forties or fifties who had recovered from COVID-19. V is TRBV19 and J is TRBJ1-2; possibly TRBD1 for D (6 bases). The sample taken for sequencing was PBMCs or T cells enriched from blood (not recorded which). The CDR3 nucleotides read TGTGCCAGTAGTATAGGCGGGTCAGGGGCCTATGGCTACACCTTC. Translating gives CASSIGGSGAYGYTF. Together with reference TRBV19 and TRBJ1-2, the CDR3 gives the full variable domain: DGGITQSPKYLFRKEGQNVTLSCEQNLNHDAMYWYRQDPGQGLRLIYYSQIVNDFQKGDIAEGYSVSREKKESFPLTVTSAQKNPTAFYLCASSIGGSGAYGYTFGSGTRLTVV.